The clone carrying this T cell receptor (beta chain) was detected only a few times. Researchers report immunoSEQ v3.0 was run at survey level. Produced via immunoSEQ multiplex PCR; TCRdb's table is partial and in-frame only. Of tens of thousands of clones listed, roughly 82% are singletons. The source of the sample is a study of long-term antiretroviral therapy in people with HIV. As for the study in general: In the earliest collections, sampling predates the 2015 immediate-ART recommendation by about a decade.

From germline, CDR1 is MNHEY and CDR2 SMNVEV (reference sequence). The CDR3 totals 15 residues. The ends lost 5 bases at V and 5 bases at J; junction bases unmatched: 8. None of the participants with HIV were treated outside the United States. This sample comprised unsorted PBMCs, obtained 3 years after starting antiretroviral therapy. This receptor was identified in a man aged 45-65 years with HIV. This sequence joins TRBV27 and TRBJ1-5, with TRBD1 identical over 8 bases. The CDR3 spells CASSPRTGWDQPQHF. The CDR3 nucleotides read TGTGCCAGCAGTCCTCGGACAGGGTGGGATCAGCCCCAGCATTTT.